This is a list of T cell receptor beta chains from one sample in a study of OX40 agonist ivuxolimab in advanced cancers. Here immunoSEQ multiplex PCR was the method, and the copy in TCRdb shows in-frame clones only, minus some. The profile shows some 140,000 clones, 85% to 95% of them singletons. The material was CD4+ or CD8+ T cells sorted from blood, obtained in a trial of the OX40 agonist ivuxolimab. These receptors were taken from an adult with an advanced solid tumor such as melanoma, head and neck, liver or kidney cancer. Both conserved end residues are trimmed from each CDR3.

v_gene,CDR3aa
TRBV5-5,ASSLGGVVSNQPQH
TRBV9,ASSYSGGTSYNSPLH
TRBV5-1,ASSLSGGERYEQY
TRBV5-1,ASSLAADDSPLH
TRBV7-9,ASSESTDTQY
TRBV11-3,ASSPRAGLGGELF
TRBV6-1,ASRVRGRAVGQY
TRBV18,ASSPSTVTSNQPQH
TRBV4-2,ASSPRTSGGTDTQY
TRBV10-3,AIRVRGSGNTIY
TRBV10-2,ASRGTGKGLF
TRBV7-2,ASTLGRLVYEQY
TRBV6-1,ASSTGGSRDYTIY
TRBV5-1,ASSLQGWGNTIY
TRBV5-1,ASSLSSGDLEAF
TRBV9,ASSALGQTNYGYT
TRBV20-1,SAAETDTQY
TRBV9,ASSVERDGAYEQY
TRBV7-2,ASSLQGNEQY
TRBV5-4,ASSLTRENYGYT
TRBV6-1,ASSEGAPGH
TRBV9,ASSGTGNYGYT
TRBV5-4,ASSSAKETQY
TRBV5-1,ASSLGVGGPDTQY
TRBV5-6,ASSSITGYGYT
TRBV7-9,ASSLGVGGTQY
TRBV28,ASSSHSPGTGTYEQY
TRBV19,ASSPRTGARSYEQY
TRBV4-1,ASSPTERGRGYT
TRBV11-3,ASSLGQDREAF
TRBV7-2,ASTPPSGSFTGELF
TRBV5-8,ASSFRGGNQPQH
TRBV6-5,ASNQESFAAEAF
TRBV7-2,ASSFAGADTQY
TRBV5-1,ASSLGGYEQF
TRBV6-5,ASSYDGGRWTEAF
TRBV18,ASSPAREEGNIQY
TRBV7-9,ASSLTSTGEYEQY
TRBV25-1,ASSAPGTKAYEQY
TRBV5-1,ASSHSGGTKNIQY
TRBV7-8,ASSLDRDRVGTEAF
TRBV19,ASHKGRDNEQF
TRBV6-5,ASSPPGGLYEQY
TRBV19,ASSDTGTFTDTQY
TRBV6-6,ASSDTDTYEQY
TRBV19,ASSIGTGGYNEQF
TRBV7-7,ASSSSGSPEQY
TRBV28,ASSPSGGPGEKLF